This T cell receptor (beta chain) was sequenced during a study of somatic mutations in cytotoxic T cells in rheumatoid arthritis. Measured with immunoSEQ multiplex PCR; TCRdb has only the in-frame clones, and not every one. The sample has approximately 17,000 clones, more than 60% seen once. The CDR3 spans 15 residues. The J gene is TRBJ1-5, the V gene TRBV21-1; the DNA was not compared with TRBD1, the D call given in the table. TRBV21-1 is tagged as a pseudogene. The sequence was obtained from an adult with rheumatoid arthritis. The source material was CD8+ T cells sorted from blood. CDR3 protein: CASSKATRCDQPQHF. The CDR3 nucleotides are TGTGCCAGCAGCAAAGCGACACGGTGTGATCAGCCCCAGCATTTT.